This passage covers 22 T cell receptor beta chains from one sample sequenced in a study of patients and donors after allogeneic stem cell transplantation. Using its own MiXCR run on the RT-PCR reads, TCRdb lists one record per CDR3 protein. The sample holds 150,000 to 200,000 distinct CDR3 sequences, around two fifths seen once. The sample consisted of blood, either unsorted or a sorted T cell fraction (not recorded which). These receptors all come from a human donor who was either an allogeneic HSCT recipient or a stem cell or donor lymphocyte infusion donor (not recorded which). It is not recorded whose cells these are; they may come from a transplant donor.

J is TRBJ1-2 and V is TRBV28; 9 positions match TRBD1. Germline assignment: CDR1 MDHEN and CDR2 SYDVKM. V shed 8 bases, J shed 3 bases, and the junction held 10 bases outside the gene matches. The CDR3 is 15 residues long. The CDR3 nucleotides read TGTGCCAGCTCACCCTCCACAGGGGGCGACTATGGCTACACCTTC. Translating it yields CASSPSTGGDYGYTF.

This clonotype was seen a handful of times. CDR3 in amino acids: CASSLEPQDSGQPQHF. DNA of the CDR3: TGCGCCAGCAGCTTGGAGCCCCAGGATAGCGGTCAGCCCCAGCATTTT. The chain employs TRBV5-1 and TRBJ1-5; no clear D. CDR3 length: 16 amino acids. V lost 0 bases to trimming and J lost 6 bases, with 16 bases between them. Germline V CDR1 and CDR2: SGHRS, YFSETQ.

The chain has TRBV18 and TRBJ2-2; no clear D gene. V dropped 3 bases and J dropped 2 bases, with 7 bases sitting between them. In germline, CDR1 is KGHSH, CDR2 LQKENI. This CDR3 comprises 14 residues. The CDR3 nucleotides are TGTGCCAGCTCACCGTTGAGCAACACCGGGGAGCTGTTTTTT. Translation gives CASSPLSNTGELFF.

The CDR3 bases are TGTGCCAGCAGTTTTCCGTGGGGGGGCACAGATACGCAGTATTTT. The encoded protein is CASSFPWGGTDTQYF. This chain uses TRBV12-3 or TRBV12-4 with TRBJ2-3, with D possibly matching TRBD2 (6 bases). V lost 3 bases, J lost 1 base, and 11 bases lay in between. This CDR3 has 15 residues.

V and J are TRBV5-6 and TRBJ1-4; a weak D match, TRBD1 (5 bases). Germline V gene data show CDR1 as SGHDT and CDR2 as YYEEEE. The CDR3 is 15 amino acids. Trimming pared 3 bases from V and 3 bases from J, leaving 12 bases between. CDR3 residues: CASSSPGIPNEKLFF. In nucleotides, the CDR3 is TGTGCCAGCAGCTCCCCAGGGATCCCTAATGAAAAACTGTTTTTT.

The gene calls are TRBV7-6 and TRBJ2-2; the match to TRBD2 covers 9 bases. Trimming at V came to 7 bases and at J to 3 bases, leaving 21 bases not matched to a gene. The germline V gene has CDR1 SGHVS and CDR2 FNYEAQ. CDR3 length equals 20 residues. The CDR3 bases are TGTGCCAGCACCCGATCCCTTTTGTTTAGCGGGAGAACGGACACCGGGGAGCTGTTTTTT. This codes for CASTRSLLFSGRTDTGELFF.

The chain has TRBV18 and TRBJ1-1, with D uncertain. CDR1 is KGHSH and CDR2 is LQKENI in the germline V gene. There are 15 residues in the CDR3. V dropped 4 bases and J dropped 1 base, with 13 bases sitting between them. In DNA form, the CDR3 reads TGTGCCAGCTCACAACTTGGACCGCCGAACACTGAAGCTTTCTTT. Translation: CASSQLGPPNTEAFF.

This chain uses TRBV9 with TRBJ2-3, with D tentatively TRBD2 (6 bases). Germline loops: CDR1 SGDLS, CDR2 YYNGEE. V was cut by 4 bases and J by 3 bases, with 9 bases left in between. The CDR3 extends over 13 amino acids. The DNA for the CDR3 is TGTGCCAGCAGCACGGAGGGAACAGATACGCAGTATTTT. Translating gives CASSTEGTDTQYF.

The chain is built from TRBV4-1 and TRBJ2-1; TRBD2 matches at 8 bases. The CDR3 has 16 amino acids. With 3 bases clipped from V and 0 bases from J, the junction kept 4 bases outside the gene matches. CDR1 MGHRA and CDR2 YSYEKL come from the germline V gene. CDR3 in amino acids: CASSQTLAASYNEQFF. CDR3 DNA: TGCGCCAGCAGCCAGACACTAGCGGCCTCCTACAATGAGCAGTTCTTC.

V usage is TRBV12-3 or TRBV12-4 and J usage is TRBJ2-7; 7 nucleotides match TRBD2. The CDR3 is 15 amino acids. J gave up 2 bases and V 3 bases, and 7 bases lay outside the gene matches. CDR3 bases: TGTGCCAGCAGTTTCGTCCGGGAGGTGCCCTACGAGCAGTACTTC. Translation gives CASSFVREVPYEQYF.

The rearrangement links TRBV6-2 or TRBV6-3 to TRBJ2-1; maybe TRBD1 (6 bases). The CDR3 has 18 residues. The germline V gene has CDR1 MNHEY and CDR2 SVGEGT. V lost 6 bases and J 0 bases, leaving 21 bases between the germline ends. Written as DNA, the CDR3 is TGTGCCAGCAGACAAGCTCCGGGACACCTGAGCTCCTACAATGAGCAGTTCTTC. This sequence encodes CASRQAPGHLSSYNEQFF.

Ten or more counts support this clonotype. The chain couples TRBV12-3 or TRBV12-4 to TRBJ1-6, with TRBD1 matching over 7 bases. V lost 5 bases and J lost 6; bases outside the gene matches: 4. This CDR3 contains 14 residues. CDR3 protein: CASSPGQPNSPLHF. CDR3 nucleotides: TGTGCCAGCAGTCCGGGACAGCCTAATTCACCCCTCCACTTT.

The chain uses TRBV20-1 and TRBJ2-1; 11 nucleotides align to TRBD2. In germline, CDR1 is DFQATT, CDR2 SNEGSKA (reference sequence). V trimming: 5 bases; J trimming: 4 bases; junction bases outside the gene matches: 4. CDR3 length: 14 amino acids. The CDR3 protein is CSAYGTSGYNEQFF. The CDR3 DNA reads TGCAGTGCTTATGGGACTAGCGGTTACAATGAGCAGTTCTTC.

The chain recombines TRBV5-6 with TRBJ2-1; 7 bases line up with TRBD2. Trimming at V came to 4 bases and at J to 0 bases, leaving 16 bases not matched to a gene. The germline gives CDR1 SGHDT, CDR2 YYEEEE. The CDR3 sequence is 19 residues long. The DNA of the CDR3 is TGTGCCAGCAGCCCGCGGGGGATAGCGGCGAAGGGCTCCTACAATGAGCAGTTCTTC. It codes for CASSPRGIAAKGSYNEQFF.

The chain has TRBV12-3 or TRBV12-4 and TRBJ1-6; perhaps TRBD1 as D (6 bases). The V end lost 1 base, the J end lost 5 bases, and 9 bases lay between the germline ends. CDR3 length: 15 residues. CDR3 loop: CASSLGGQNNSPLHF. CDR3 nucleotides: TGTGCCAGCAGTTTAGGGGGACAAAATAATTCACCCCTCCACTTT.

This clonotype has only a few counts. The gene calls are TRBV29-1 and TRBJ2-1; 7 nucleotides agree with TRBD1. The CDR3 totals 13 residues. With 8 bases clipped from V and 6 bases from J, the junction kept 10 bases outside the gene matches. The germline CDR1 and CDR2 sequences are SQVTM and ANQGSEA. CDR3 sequence reads: CSLMGQWSNEQFF. CDR3 nucleotides: TGCAGCCTGATGGGACAGTGGTCCAATGAGCAGTTCTTC.

V gene TRBV6-5 combines with J gene TRBJ2-7; either TRBD1 or TRBD2 may fit D (5 bases each). The ends were cut back, 4 bases at V and 3 bases at J, with 10 bases in the middle. The length of the CDR3 is 13 residues. Germline values: CDR1 MNHEY, CDR2 SVGAGI. The CDR3 region is CASSSGPRYEQYF. CDR3 nucleotides: TGTGCCAGCAGTTCGGGACCTCGCTACGAGCAGTACTTC.

The rearrangement uses TRBV30 and TRBJ1-5, with no clear D. CDR1 is GTSNPN, CDR2 SVGIG, per germline (reference sequence). This CDR3 has 13 amino acids. V was cut by 0 bases and J by 2 bases, with 5 bases left in between. The DNA for the CDR3 is TGTGCCTGGAGTGTTGGGGGCAATCAGCCCCAGCATTTT. This encodes CAWSVGGNQPQHF.

CDR3 sequence reads: CATSRDNGGLNRNIQYF. DNA for the CDR3: TGTGCCACCAGCAGAGATAACGGGGGTCTAAATCGGAACATTCAGTACTTC. The chain uses TRBV15 and TRBJ2-4; TRBD2 might be the D (6 bases). V was clipped by 0 bases and J by 7 bases, with 19 bases between them. The CDR3 runs to 17 residues. From germline, CDR1 is LNHNV and CDR2 YYDKDF (reference sequence). The complete variable domain, with remaining parts taken from reference TRBV15 and TRBJ2-4, reads DAMVIQNPRYQVTQFGKPVTLSCSQTLNHNVMYWYQQKSSQAPKLLFHYYDKDFNNEADTPDNFQSRRPNTSFCFLDIRSPGLGDTAMYLCATSRDNGGLNRNIQYFGAGTRLSVL.

This clonotype appeared a few times. The chain employs TRBV20-1 and TRBJ2-4; D is tentatively TRBD1 or TRBD2 (5 bases each). V lost 1 base and J lost 0, with 13 bases in between. The CDR3 loop spans 16 amino acids. Germline-derived CDR1 and CDR2 are DFQATT and SNEGSKA (reference sequence). The CDR3 sequence is CSARVRDPLAKNIQYF. CDR3 DNA: TGCAGTGCTAGAGTCCGGGACCCACTAGCCAAAAACATTCAGTACTTC.

This clonotype was counted a few times. The rearrangement links TRBV11-1 to TRBJ1-1; unclear D gene. V lost 0 bases, J lost 4 bases, and 6 bases lay in between. Germline lookup yields CDR1 SGHAT and CDR2 FQDESV (reference sequence). This CDR3 has 13 residues. The CDR3 coding sequence is TGTGCCAGCAGCTTAGCGCTGGCCACTGAAGCTTTCTTT. Encoded protein: CASSLALATEAFF.

This chain's CDR3 is CASSETRVSNQPQHF. CDR3 DNA sequence: TGTGCCAGCAGTGAAACCAGGGTTAGCAATCAGCCCCAGCATTTT. The gene calls are TRBV2 and TRBJ1-5; weak D call: TRBD1 (5 bases). This CDR3 has 15 amino acids. The V and J ends lost 2 bases and 0 bases respectively, with 8 bases between them. From germline, CDR1 is SNHLY and CDR2 FYNNEI.